These T cell receptor beta chains were read from a single sample in a study of OX40 agonist ivuxolimab in advanced cancers. Sequencing was performed with immunoSEQ multiplex PCR; in TCRdb, only in-frame clones are kept and a portion is missing. The profile shows tens of thousands of clones, under 85% of them singletons. The sample consisted of CD4+ or CD8+ T cells sorted from blood, taken in a trial of the OX40 agonist ivuxolimab. These receptor sequences come from an adult with an advanced solid tumor such as melanoma, head and neck, liver or kidney cancer. Both conserved end residues are part of each CDR3. A D gene is named only where the DNA matches it firmly. The size of a clone is reported for some rows only, either as once, few or many, or as a class for expanded clones.

TRBV10-3	TRBJ2-3	.	.	CAISVSPPGHTDTQYF
TRBV12-5	TRBJ1-2	.	few	CASGPYGYTF
TRBV10-3	TRBJ2-7	TRBD2	large	CAISWGGDSYEQYF
TRBV6-8	TRBJ1-1	.	.	CASRISSILHLRTEAFF
TRBV13	TRBJ2-1	TRBD2	.	CASSSGPLAGLYNEQFF
TRBV5-1	TRBJ2-7	TRBD2	.	CASSVEGLAGYEQYF
TRBV28	TRBJ2-1	.	.	CASSFRGAYNEQFF
TRBV4-3	TRBJ2-4	.	.	CASSQDRANIQYF
TRBV6-5	TRBJ1-5	.	.	CASSQGSYSNQPQHF
TRBV15	TRBJ2-2	.	.	CATSRDRDTGELFF
TRBV27	TRBJ2-5	.	.	CASSLQGAEETQYF
TRBV9	TRBJ2-5	.	.	CASSEPGVETQYF
TRBV4-1	TRBJ1-1	.	.	CASSHPGHPGTEAFF
TRBV29-1	TRBJ1-1	.	.	CSVKGLNTEAFF
TRBV4-2	TRBJ1-2	TRBD1	.	CASSPGQGAHFLYGYTF
TRBV7-3	TRBJ2-5	.	.	CASSFDSGSETQYF
TRBV9	TRBJ2-5	.	.	CASSVGAQGIRETQYF
TRBV14	TRBJ2-5	TRBD1	.	CASSQAPQGVGETQYF
TRBV6-5	TRBJ1-1	TRBD1	.	CASSHRGLTEAFF
TRBV6-1	TRBJ1-2	TRBD1	.	CASSVGQGPNYGYTF
TRBV7-9	TRBJ2-7	.	.	CASSLGRGYEQYF
TRBV11-3	TRBJ1-1	.	.	CASSPLSGTDVEAFF
TRBV5-6	TRBJ2-2	.	.	CASSSLFPGELFF
TRBV27	TRBJ1-1	.	.	CASSFIGSTEAFF
TRBV7-8	TRBJ2-3	.	.	CASSYLVTDTQYF
TRBV15	TRBJ2-2	TRBD1	once	CATSRDLYRGDNTGELFF
TRBV11-2	TRBJ1-1	TRBD1	.	CASSLTGETEAFF
TRBV11-2	TRBJ2-2	.	few	CASSPSPGTPNTGELFF
TRBV4-1	TRBJ2-7	TRBD1	.	CASSLPDRAPYEQYF
TRBV27	TRBJ1-2	.	.	CASSLSIPGLPYGYTF
TRBV27	TRBJ2-1	TRBD2	.	CASSFSTSGSFNEQFF
TRBV13	TRBJ2-7	TRBD2	once	CASSSPSGMSSYEQYF
TRBV27	TRBJ2-7	TRBD1	few	CASSYSPGTGSYEQYF
TRBV11-2	TRBJ2-5	TRBD1	.	CASSSDRGETEVQYF
TRBV28	TRBJ2-7	.	.	CASSFASSDSYEQYF
TRBV4-1	TRBJ2-7	.	.	CASSQDSAGSSYEQYF
TRBV30	TRBJ2-7	TRBD2	once	CAWSWGGSYEQYF
TRBV7-9	TRBJ2-7	.	once	CASSPTLTGEQYF
TRBV27	TRBJ2-7	TRBD1	.	CASSWGQGAVGEQYF